The present T cell receptor beta chain was sequenced within a study of shared clonotypes between healthy human individuals. Study observations and caveats: Clonotypes not shared had lower generation probabilities than those common to all four donors. Between several donors, naive CD4 clonotypes were shared at a level of roughly 5.5%. Naive subsets typically showed greater estimated richness than memory subsets. The low donor count limited represented genetic and exposure-history diversity.

The CDR3 runs to 15 residues. Germline CDR1 and CDR2: SGHTA and FQGNSA. Trimming left V 2 bases short and J 4 bases short, with 12 bases between. In the case of this clone: Its antigen remains unidentified.

Libraries were prepared by immunoSEQ multiplex PCR; TCRdb keeps only in-frame clonotypes and omits some of them. The data contain around 1.5 million clones, approximately 98% of them singletons. J is TRBJ1-3 and V is TRBV7-2, with D perhaps TRBD1 (6 bases). The sample was naive CD4+ T cells sorted from blood. The sample's subset: CD45RA+ positively selected. This TCR was sampled from a man aged 30 to 39 in good health. The CDR3, as DNA: TGTGCCAGCAGCTTACGGGGGCGAGCCGGAAACACCATATATTTT. Its protein product is CASSLRGRAGNTIYF.